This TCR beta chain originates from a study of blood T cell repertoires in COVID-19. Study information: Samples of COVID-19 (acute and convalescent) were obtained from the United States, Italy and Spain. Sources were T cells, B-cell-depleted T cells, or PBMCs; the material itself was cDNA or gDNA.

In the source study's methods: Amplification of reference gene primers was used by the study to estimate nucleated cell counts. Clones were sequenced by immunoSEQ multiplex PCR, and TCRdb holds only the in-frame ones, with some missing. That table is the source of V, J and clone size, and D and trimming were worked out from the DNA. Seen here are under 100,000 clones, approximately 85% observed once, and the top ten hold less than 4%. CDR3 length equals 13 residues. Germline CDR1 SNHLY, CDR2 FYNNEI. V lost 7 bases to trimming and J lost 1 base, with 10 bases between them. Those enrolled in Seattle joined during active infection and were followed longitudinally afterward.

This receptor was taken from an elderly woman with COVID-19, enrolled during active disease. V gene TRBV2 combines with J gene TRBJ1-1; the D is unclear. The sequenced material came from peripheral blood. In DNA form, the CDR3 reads TGTGCCAGCAATAGGGAGGCGAACACTGAAGCTTTCTTT. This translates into CASNREANTEAFF.